What follows are 30 T cell receptor beta chains derived from one specimen sequenced in a study of cytomegalovirus exposure and HLA in healthy donors. The repertoire was sequenced with immunoSEQ multiplex PCR; TCRdb's copy has only in-frame clones and lacks some. The profile shows 150,000 to 200,000 clones, 86% of them singletons. The sample comprised PBMCs. Source of these receptors: a man younger than 45 in good health and CMV-seropositive.

The rearrangement links TRBV27 to TRBJ2-1; no firm D call. Trimming cost V 4 bases and J 3 bases, with 16 bases left between them. The V gene's germline CDR1 is MNHEY and CDR2 SMNVEV (reference sequence). This CDR3 has 16 amino acids. The CDR3 sequence: CASSSPTPLGYNEQFF. The CDR3 DNA reads as TGTGCCAGCAGTTCCCCGACTCCTCTCGGCTACAATGAGCAGTTCTTC.

The rearrangement uses TRBV6-1 and TRBJ1-5; 7 nucleotides align to TRBD1. The CDR3 is 14 amino acids. The germline V gene encodes CDR1 MNHNS and CDR2 SASEGT. V shed 7 bases, J shed 1 base, and the junction held 4 bases outside the gene matches. The CDR3 spells CASMRGQSNQPQHF. DNA of the CDR3: TGTGCCAGCATGAGGGGGCAAAGCAATCAGCCCCAGCATTTT.

Worth noting for this clone: The same CDR3 can be traced to other DNA sequences in this sample. The chain employs TRBV27 and TRBJ1-5; 8 nucleotides agree with TRBD1. Germline CDR1 reads MNHEY; CDR2 reads SMNVEV (reference sequence). The CDR3 runs 15 residues. V shed 1 base, J shed 7 bases, and the junction held 6 bases outside the gene matches. The CDR3 reads CASSLYPGGGQPQHF. CDR3 in DNA: TGTGCCAGCAGTTTATACCCAGGGGGCGGACAGCCCCAGCATTTT.

The chain carries TRBV25-1 and TRBJ2-7, with D uncertain. Trimming took off 2 bases at V and 4 bases at J, with 9 bases between the two ends. The CDR3 runs 13 residues. The germline V gene has CDR1 MGHDK and CDR2 SYGVNS. CDR3 amino acids: CASSELDGYEQYF. The CDR3 nucleotides read TGTGCCAGCAGTGAACTCGACGGATACGAGCAGTACTTC.

V gene TRBV5-1 combines with J gene TRBJ2-2, with TRBD2 identical over 12 bases. J lost 0 bases, V lost 3 bases, and 6 bases had no gene match. The CDR3 runs 18 residues. Germline V lookup: CDR1 SGHRS, CDR2 YFSETQ. The CDR3 loop is CASSWQGLAGPNTGELFF. Written as DNA, the CDR3 is TGCGCCAGCAGCTGGCAGGGACTAGCGGGCCCGAACACCGGGGAGCTGTTTTTT.

The chain recombines TRBV11-2 with TRBJ2-2; weak D call: TRBD2 (6 bases). There are 14 residues in the CDR3. Germline V CDR1 and CDR2: SGHAT, FQNNGV. Trimming took off 2 bases at V and 5 bases at J, with 9 bases between the two ends. The CDR3 region is CASSLIRGTGELFF. The CDR3 DNA reads as TGTGCCAGCAGCTTAATTCGGGGGACCGGGGAGCTGTTTTTT.

This chain links TRBV6-1 with TRBJ2-3; D remains unclear. In germline, CDR1 is MNHNS, CDR2 SASEGT. CDR3 length: 16 residues. V was trimmed by 1 base and J by 0 bases, leaving 11 bases between them. The CDR3 DNA is TGTGCCAGCAGTGAAGATCCACCCCCAAGCACAGATACGCAGTATTTT. Translated: CASSEDPPPSTDTQYF.

The chain recombines TRBV7-2 with TRBJ2-7; D assignment may be TRBD1 or TRBD2 (6 bases each). Trimming removed 4 bases at V and 4 bases at J, with 20 bases between. Germline CDR1 and CDR2: SGHTA and FQGNSA. The CDR3 is 16 residues long. The CDR3 sequence: CASSSRDTPPLYEQYF. CDR3 sequence (DNA): TGTGCCAGCAGCTCGCGGGACACTCCACCCCTGTACGAGCAGTACTTC.

The chain links TRBV2 to TRBJ2-1; possible D gene TRBD2, 6 bases. V shed 2 bases and J shed 3 bases, with 14 bases lying between them. The CDR3 sequence is 16 residues long. Looked up from germline, CDR1 is SNHLY and CDR2 is FYNNEI. The DNA for the CDR3 is TGTGCCAGCAGTGAAAGGGCTAGCGCATTCTACAATGAGCAGTTCTTC. This codes for CASSERASAFYNEQFF.

The V gene is TRBV9, the J gene TRBJ1-1; D gene uncertain. The length of the CDR3 is 13 residues. Trimming removed 0 bases from V and 4 bases from J, with 7 bases in between. Germline V gene data show CDR1 as SGDLS and CDR2 as YYNGEE. The CDR3 is CASSVERTTEAFF. As DNA, the CDR3 is TGTGCCAGCAGCGTAGAGAGGACCACTGAAGCTTTCTTT.

This clone was seen only a few times. The chain employs TRBV19 and TRBJ1-2; D unclear. The V and J ends lost 5 bases and 3 bases respectively, with 10 bases between them. Per the germline V gene, CDR1 is LNHDA and CDR2 is SQIVND (reference sequence). The CDR3 loop spans 13 amino acids. CDR3 sequence: CASSPQAHYGYTF. The CDR3 bases are TGTGCCAGTAGTCCCCAAGCCCACTATGGCTACACCTTC. The whole variable domain, remainder taken from reference TRBV19 and TRBJ1-2, is DGGITQSPKYLFRKEGQNVTLSCEQNLNHDAMYWYRQDPGQGLRLIYYSQIVNDFQKGDIAEGYSVSREKKESFPLTVTSAQKNPTAFYLCASSPQAHYGYTFGSGTRLTVV.

The genes are TRBV7-3 and TRBJ2-6; D might be TRBD2 (5 bases). From germline, CDR1 is SGHTA and CDR2 FQGTGA. The CDR3 runs to 15 residues. V gave up 2 bases and J gave up 3 bases, with 8 bases separating them. CDR3 nucleotides: TGTGCCAGCAGCTTATTAGGAGGTGGGGCCAACGTCCTGACTTTC. Residues: CASSLLGGGANVLTF.

This rearrangement joins TRBV6-1 to TRBJ1-3; the D gene is possibly TRBD1 (6 bases). The length of the CDR3 is 15 residues. The ends were cut back, 8 bases at V and 2 bases at J, with 16 bases in the middle. The germline gives CDR1 MNHNS, CDR2 SASEGT. The CDR3 here is CASHHTTGAGNTIYF. DNA for the CDR3: TGTGCCAGCCACCACACGACAGGTGCTGGAAACACCATATATTTT.

This clone was counted many times. The chain links TRBV29-1 to TRBJ2-5; no firm D call. The CDR3 runs 13 residues. Trimming cost V 2 bases and J 3 bases, with 10 bases left between them. The germline V gene encodes CDR1 SQVTM and CDR2 ANQGSEA. The CDR3 bases are TGCAGCGTTGAAAAGAACGGAAAAGAGACCCAGTACTTC. This sequence encodes CSVEKNGKETQYF.

This clone occurred a few times. The chain carries TRBV7-9 and TRBJ1-3, with D possibly matching TRBD1 (5 bases). Germline-derived CDR1 and CDR2 are SEHNR and FQNEAQ (reference sequence). This CDR3 region has 13 residues. V lost 10 bases and J lost 0, with 10 bases in between. CDR3 in amino acids: CATRGHSGNTIYF. The CDR3 nucleotides are TGTGCCACCCGGGGCCACTCTGGAAACACCATATATTTT.

V gene TRBV7-3 combines with J gene TRBJ2-7; a possible D gene is TRBD1 (5 bases). This CDR3 is built from 13 residues. V lost 5 bases to trimming and J lost 4 bases, with 12 bases between them. CDR1 is SGHTA, CDR2 FQGTGA, per germline. The CDR3 protein is CASSAGFGYEQYF. CDR3 DNA sequence: TGTGCCAGCAGCGCAGGGTTTGGGTACGAGCAGTACTTC.

The chain employs TRBV7-2 and TRBJ1-1; a possible D gene is TRBD1 (6 bases). With 4 bases removed from V and 4 bases from J, the gap between germline ends came to 13 bases. Germline V gene sequence: CDR1 SGHTA, CDR2 FQGNSA. The CDR3 consists of 14 residues. The CDR3 bases are TGTGCCAGCAGCTCGGACAGACTGGCCACTGAAGCTTTCTTT. This gives the protein CASSSDRLATEAFF.

This clone was counted a few times. V usage is TRBV16 and J usage is TRBJ2-7; the D gene is possibly TRBD1 (6 bases). The CDR3 extends over 15 amino acids. V lost 5 bases and J 2 bases, leaving 16 bases between the germline ends. CDR1 and CDR2 from the germline V gene are KGHSY and FQNENV. The CDR3 sequence is CASSFRGQGAYEQYF. DNA of the CDR3: TGTGCCAGCAGCTTCAGGGGCCAGGGAGCCTACGAGCAGTACTTC.

The chain has TRBV30 and TRBJ1-4, with TRBD1 matching 10 bases. The V gene's germline CDR1 is GTSNPN and CDR2 SVGIG (reference sequence). CDR3 size: 15 residues. J was trimmed by 7 bases and V by 2 bases; bases with no gene match: 7. The CDR3 DNA is TGTGCCTGGAGTCAGGGACAGGGGAGGGCTGAAAAACTGTTTTTT. It codes for CAWSQGQGRAEKLFF.

This chain links TRBV4-3 with TRBJ2-1, with 7 bases that match TRBD1. This CDR3 has 15 residues. After removal of 4 bases from V and 5 bases from J, the junction contained 8 bases not matched to a gene. Per germline, CDR1 LGHNA and CDR2 YSLEER. The DNA of the CDR3 is TGCGCCAGCAGCCGACGACAGGGACGCAACAATGAGCAGTTCTTC. It yields the protein CASSRRQGRNNEQFF.

The V gene is TRBV9, the J gene TRBJ2-2; tentatively, D is TRBD2 (6 bases). Germline V gene lookup returns CDR1 SGDLS and CDR2 YYNGEE. There are 15 residues in the CDR3. Trimming cost V 6 bases and J 2 bases, with 14 bases left between them. The CDR3 loop reads CASTLSGSNTGELFF. The CDR3 bases are TGTGCCAGCACTCTTAGCGGCTCCAACACCGGGGAGCTGTTTTTT.

This sequence joins TRBV18 and TRBJ2-7; D may be TRBD2 (5 bases). V was shortened by 3 bases and J by 5 bases, with 8 bases between the two germline ends. CDR1 is KGHSH and CDR2 is LQKENI in the germline V gene. The CDR3 extends over 12 amino acids. CDR3 amino acids: CASSPDGNEQYF. The CDR3 coding sequence is TGTGCCAGCTCACCTGACGGGAACGAGCAGTACTTC.

The rearrangement links TRBV27 to TRBJ2-1; D perhaps matches TRBD2 (6 bases). V was clipped by 4 bases and J by 2 bases, with 6 bases between them. Germline assignment: CDR1 MNHEY and CDR2 SMNVEV (reference sequence). This CDR3 has 13 residues. The CDR3 region has the DNA TGTGCCAGCAGTTCGGGGGCCTACAATGAGCAGTTCTTC. Encoded protein: CASSSGAYNEQFF.

The chain links TRBV28 to TRBJ1-2; D ambiguous. Germline loops: CDR1 MDHEN, CDR2 SYDVKM. This CDR3 has 13 amino acids. V lost 9 bases, J lost 2 bases, and 13 bases lay in between. The CDR3 nucleotides read TGTGCCAGTTCCGTGGGTGGGAACTATGGCTACACCTTC. Amino acid sequence: CASSVGGNYGYTF.

This chain connects TRBV28 to TRBJ1-5; D uncertain. Trimming pared 4 bases from V and 6 bases from J, leaving 13 bases between. This CDR3 spans 14 amino acids. The germline CDR1 and CDR2 sequences are MDHEN and SYDVKM. CDR3 coding DNA: TGTGCCAGCAGTTCCCGACAAGGGAGTCAGCCCCAGCATTTT. Its translation is CASSSRQGSQPQHF.

The chain employs TRBV6-1 and TRBJ2-7, with D perhaps TRBD1 (5 bases). Germline loops: CDR1 MNHNS, CDR2 SASEGT. The V gene lost 2 bases and the J gene lost 4 bases, with 12 bases spanning the gap. The length of the CDR3 is 14 residues. The chain's CDR3 is CASSERPGLYEQYF. The CDR3 DNA sequence: TGTGCCAGCAGTGAACGTCCAGGGCTGTACGAGCAGTACTTC.

V usage is TRBV6-4 and J usage is TRBJ2-2; 7 bases are shared with TRBD2. The CDR3 consists of 17 residues. Germline loops: CDR1 MRHNA, CDR2 SNTAGT. V gave up 0 bases and J gave up 1 base; unmatched junction bases: 5. CDR3 protein: CASSDSASGGNTGELFF. The CDR3 DNA reads TGTGCCAGCAGTGACTCGGCTAGCGGAGGGAACACCGGGGAGCTGTTTTTT.

CDR3 in DNA: TGTGCCAGCAGCCTCCGGGGTTATGGCTACACCTTC. It encodes CASSLRGYGYTF. The genes are TRBV6-5 and TRBJ1-2; D ambiguous. V lost 6 bases and J lost 5, with 10 bases in between. The CDR3 is 12 residues long. Germline loops: CDR1 MNHEY, CDR2 SVGAGI.

The rearrangement uses TRBV2 and TRBJ2-2, with D hard to call. V dropped 2 bases and J dropped 5 bases, with 6 bases sitting between them. Germline assignment: CDR1 SNHLY and CDR2 FYNNEI. CDR3 length equals 13 residues. The CDR3 DNA sequence: TGTGCCAGCAGTGAAAGAAGGACCGGGGAGCTGTTTTTT. It is translated as CASSERRTGELFF.

This rearrangement joins TRBV7-9 to TRBJ2-4; 13 bases line up with TRBD2. The CDR3 has 19 residues. Per germline, CDR1 SEHNR and CDR2 FQNEAQ (reference sequence). V was clipped by 1 base and J by 0 bases; unmatched bases: 6. CDR3 sequence: CASSLVIGTSGIAKNIQYF. CDR3 nucleotides: TGTGCCAGCAGCTTAGTTATCGGGACTAGCGGGATAGCCAAAAACATTCAGTACTTC. Full variable domain (rest looked up from reference TRBV7-9 and TRBJ2-4): DTGVSQNPRHKITKRGQNVTFRCDPISEHNRLYWYRQTLGQGPEFLTYFQNEAQLEKSRLLSDRFSAERPKGSFSTLEIQRTEQGDSAMYLCASSLVIGTSGIAKNIQYFGAGTRLSVL.